One sample yielded the 24 T cell receptor beta chains listed below, sequenced in a study of blood T cell repertoires in COVID-19. The assay was immunoSEQ multiplex PCR, and TCRdb's table has in-frame clones only and misses some. The sample has 150,000 to 180,000 clones, approximately 83% seen once; the top ten hold 25% to 30%. The source material was peripheral blood. These receptors originate from a woman aged 60-75 years with acute or convalescent COVID-19.

The chain couples TRBV6-5 to TRBJ2-6, with D possibly TRBD1 on 5 matching bases. Germline loops: CDR1 MNHEY, CDR2 SVGAGI. The CDR3 is made up of 15 amino acids. Trimming pared 5 bases from V and 0 bases from J, leaving 8 bases between. The CDR3 sequence: CASSITGSGANVLTF. The CDR3 coding sequence is TGTGCCAGCAGTATCACAGGCTCTGGGGCCAACGTCCTGACTTTC.

The rearrangement joins TRBV29-1 to TRBJ2-3, with 11 bases identical to TRBD1. The CDR3 contains 15 residues. CDR1 is SQVTM, CDR2 ANQGSEA, per germline. V gave up 6 bases and J gave up 4 bases; unmatched junction bases: 9. CDR3 in amino acids: CSVVGTGGVADTQYF. Here the CDR3 DNA reads TGCAGCGTAGTCGGGACAGGGGGGGTCGCAGATACGCAGTATTTT.

V usage is TRBV9 and J usage is TRBJ1-4; D is uncertain. Germline-derived CDR1 and CDR2 are SGDLS and YYNGEE. V was cut by 2 bases and J by 1 base, with 6 bases left in between. This CDR3 region has 14 residues. CDR3 sequence (DNA): TGTGCCAGCAGCGTCGCCGGAACTAATGAAAAACTGTTTTTT. Its translation is CASSVAGTNEKLFF.

The CDR3 here is CASTRGGGGVTDTQYF. As DNA, the CDR3 is TGTGCCAGCACTCGGGGGGGCGGGGGAGTCACAGATACGCAGTATTTT. The chain uses TRBV4-2 and TRBJ2-3; TRBD2 matches 8 bases. The CDR3 is 16 residues long. V was clipped by 7 bases and J by 2 bases; unmatched bases: 11. Germline-derived CDR1 and CDR2 are LGHNA and YNFKEQ.

The chain is built from TRBV3-1 (or the pseudogene TRBV3-2) and TRBJ1-1; a weak D match, TRBD1 (6 bases). From germline, CDR1 is LGHDT and CDR2 YNNKEL (reference sequence). The ends were cut back, 1 base at V and 6 bases at J, with 12 bases in the middle. The CDR3 contains 14 residues. The CDR3 here is CASSQARGTAEAFF. CDR3 in DNA: TGTGCCAGCAGCCAAGCAAGGGGGACCGCTGAAGCTTTCTTT.

The V gene is TRBV7-9, the J gene TRBJ1-6, with 10 bases that match TRBD1. The CDR3 contains 15 residues. Germline V CDR1 and CDR2: SEHNR, FQNEAQ (reference sequence). The ends lost 5 bases at V and 11 bases at J; junction bases unmatched: 9. CDR3 region: CASSPGTGDGAPLHF. CDR3 DNA sequence: TGTGCCAGCAGCCCCGGGACAGGGGATGGGGCACCCCTCCACTTT.

This clone was observed a handful of times. The genes are TRBV9 and TRBJ1-3, with TRBD1 matching over 9 bases. The CDR3 sequence is 15 residues long. CDR1 is SGDLS, CDR2 YYNGEE, per germline. With V trimmed by 4 bases and J by 4 bases, 6 bases remained unmatched. The CDR3 here is CASSLGQGKGNTIYF. The DNA of the CDR3 is TGTGCCAGCAGCTTAGGACAGGGGAAAGGAAACACCATATATTTT.

The chain links TRBV7-9 to TRBJ2-7, with 9 bases that match TRBD2. The CDR3 is made up of 16 amino acids. CDR1 is SEHNR, CDR2 FQNEAQ, per germline (reference sequence). J gave up 3 bases and V 4 bases, and 10 bases lay outside the gene matches. The CDR3 is CASSSIETSGFYEQYF. CDR3 nucleotides: TGTGCCAGCAGCTCCATAGAGACTAGCGGCTTCTACGAGCAGTACTTC.

V gene TRBV28 combines with J gene TRBJ2-2, with 8 bases matching TRBD1. This CDR3 contains 14 residues. Germline V gene sequence: CDR1 MDHEN, CDR2 SYDVKM. V trimming: 6 bases; J trimming: 2 bases; junction bases outside the gene matches: 2. The CDR3 nucleotides read TGTGCCAGCAGCGGGACAGGCAACACCGGGGAGCTGTTTTTT. Translated: CASSGTGNTGELFF. Complete variable domain (other parts from reference TRBV28 and TRBJ2-2): DVKVTQSSRYLVKRTGEKVFLECVQDMDHENMFWYRQDPGLGLRLIYFSYDVKMKEKGDIPEGYSVSREKKERFSLILESASTNQTSMYLCASSGTGNTGELFFGEGSRLTVL.

The chain uses TRBV4-2 and TRBJ1-5; a possible D gene is TRBD1 (6 bases). Per the germline V gene, CDR1 is LGHNA and CDR2 is YNFKEQ. Between the trimmed V and J ends, which lost 0 bases and 1 base, there was a span of 10 bases. The CDR3 consists of 16 residues. The CDR3 region is CASSQEAGASNQPQHF. As DNA, the CDR3 is TGTGCCAGCAGCCAAGAGGCAGGGGCGAGCAATCAGCCCCAGCATTTT.

The chain uses TRBV4-1 and TRBJ2-5; 15 bases align to TRBD2. This CDR3 is built from 16 residues. V lost 4 bases, J lost 6 bases, and 6 bases stayed unmatched. CDR1 is MGHRA and CDR2 is YSYEKL in the germline V gene. The CDR3 DNA reads TGCGCCAGCAGCCCGCGGACTAGCGGGGGGGCGCAGACCCAGTACTTC. This translates into CASSPRTSGGAQTQYF.

The chain links TRBV6-2 or TRBV6-3 to TRBJ2-1; 8 positions agree with TRBD2. The CDR3 spans 15 residues. V lost 4 bases, J lost 7 bases, and 9 bases stayed unmatched. The germline CDR1 and CDR2 sequences are MNHEY and SVGEGT. CDR3 sequence (DNA): TGTGCCAGCAGTTCCTGGACTAGCAGGGAAAATGAGCAGTTCTTC. Translating it yields CASSSWTSRENEQFF.

The chain combines TRBV28 with TRBJ1-1; D is perhaps TRBD1 (6 bases). Germline CDR1 reads MDHEN; CDR2 reads SYDVKM. The CDR3 has 13 residues. Trimming removed 5 bases at V and 0 bases at J, with 7 bases between. The CDR3 reads CASSRQVNTEAFF. DNA of the CDR3: TGTGCCAGCAGTCGACAGGTGAACACTGAAGCTTTCTTT. The complete variable domain, with remaining parts taken from reference TRBV28 and TRBJ1-1, reads DVKVTQSSRYLVKRTGEKVFLECVQDMDHENMFWYRQDPGLGLRLIYFSYDVKMKEKGDIPEGYSVSREKKERFSLILESASTNQTSMYLCASSRQVNTEAFFGQGTRLTVV.

The gene calls are TRBV27 and TRBJ1-2; maybe TRBD1 (5 bases). Germline V gene data show CDR1 as MNHEY and CDR2 as SMNVEV (reference sequence). The CDR3 sequence is 12 residues long. Trimming left V 6 bases short and J 7 bases short, with 12 bases between. The CDR3 loop reads CASSGGRSGYTF. CDR3 nucleotide sequence: TGTGCCAGCAGCGGGGGGAGGAGTGGCTACACCTTC.

The chain employs TRBV6-5 and TRBJ1-2, with TRBD1 matching 12 bases. The V gene's germline CDR1 is MNHEY and CDR2 SVGAGI. This CDR3 is built from 15 residues. The J segment lost 7 bases and the V segment lost 7 bases, leaving 10 bases of the junction unmatched. The CDR3: CASNWRGQGAGGYTF. DNA of the CDR3: TGTGCCAGCAACTGGCGGGGACAGGGGGCGGGTGGCTACACCTTC.

The chain's CDR3 is CASSVASGELGTDTQYF. The CDR3 region has the DNA TGTGCCAGCAGCGTAGCATCGGGGGAGTTGGGGACAGATACGCAGTATTTT. The rearrangement uses TRBV9 and TRBJ2-3; weak D call: TRBD2 (6 bases). CDR1 and CDR2 (germline): SGDLS, YYNGEE. CDR3 size: 17 residues. Trimming removed 0 bases at V and 3 bases at J, with 17 bases between.

A single count supports this clone. The rearrangement joins TRBV4-2 to TRBJ2-1, with a possible D match to TRBD1 (6 bases). Germline V gene sequence: CDR1 LGHNA, CDR2 YNFKEQ. The CDR3 covers 16 residues. V lost 4 bases, J lost 4 bases, and 17 bases lay in between. The CDR3 DNA follows: TGTGCCAGCAGCCCACCCGCCACCAGGGGTTACAATGAGCAGTTCTTC. Residues: CASSPPATRGYNEQFF.

J is TRBJ2-7 and V is TRBV2; D not certain. The germline V gene encodes CDR1 SNHLY and CDR2 FYNNEI. The CDR3 has 11 residues. The ends were cut back, 6 bases at V and 5 bases at J, with 8 bases in the middle. CDR3 region: CASSRVHEQYF. For the CDR3, the DNA is TGTGCCAGCAGCCGGGTCCACGAGCAGTACTTC.

V usage is TRBV3-1 (or the pseudogene TRBV3-2) and J usage is TRBJ2-7; TRBD1 aligns across 7 bases. Trimming at V came to 4 bases and at J to 7 bases, leaving 10 bases not matched to a gene. The V gene's germline CDR1 is LGHDT and CDR2 YNNKEL (reference sequence). The CDR3 has 14 residues. The CDR3 region has the DNA TGTGCCAGCAGCCTCAATCGACAGGGTCGTGAGCAGTACTTC. Residues: CASSLNRQGREQYF.

The rearrangement uses TRBV25-1 and TRBJ1-2; D is unclear. The CDR3 has 14 amino acids. Trimming cost V 0 bases and J 3 bases, with 8 bases left between them. Germline V gives CDR1 MGHDK, CDR2 SYGVNS. The CDR3 nucleotides are TGTGCCAGCAGTGAATATGGCGGAGACTATGGCTACACCTTC. It specifies CASSEYGGDYGYTF.

This clone was recorded once. The chain uses TRBV12-3 or TRBV12-4 and TRBJ1-4; D remains unclear. The V and J ends lost 2 bases and 7 bases respectively, with 8 bases between them. The CDR3 covers 13 residues. The CDR3 protein is CASSLSYSEKLFF. CDR3 in DNA: TGTGCCAGCAGTTTAAGTTATAGTGAAAAACTGTTTTTT.

The V and J genes are TRBV15 and TRBJ1-5; D may be TRBD1 (5 bases). This CDR3 comprises 15 residues. Trimming shortened V by 6 bases and J by 4 bases, and 16 bases separated the two germline ends. The germline V gene has CDR1 LNHNV and CDR2 YYDKDF (reference sequence). This CDR3 is CATSLDRSNNQPQHF. The CDR3 nucleotides read TGTGCCACCAGTCTTGACAGAAGCAATAATCAGCCCCAGCATTTT.

This chain links TRBV4-1 with TRBJ1-6; D is ambiguous. Germline loops: CDR1 MGHRA, CDR2 YSYEKL. The V gene lost 3 bases and the J gene lost 0 bases, with 24 bases spanning the gap. This CDR3 spans 21 amino acids. The CDR3 reads CASSHGSIPPLKSSYNSPLHF. The CDR3 region has the DNA TGCGCCAGCAGCCACGGTAGTATCCCCCCCCTGAAGAGCTCCTATAATTCACCCCTCCACTTT.

This sequence joins TRBV6-5 and TRBJ1-4; weak D call: TRBD1 (6 bases). V gave up 4 bases and J gave up 8 bases, with 14 bases separating them. The CDR3 consists of 14 residues. CDR1 is MNHEY and CDR2 is SVGAGI in the germline V gene. The CDR3 spells CASSSVQGREKLFF. In DNA, the CDR3 is TGTGCCAGCAGTTCGGTACAGGGAAGGGAAAAACTGTTTTTT.